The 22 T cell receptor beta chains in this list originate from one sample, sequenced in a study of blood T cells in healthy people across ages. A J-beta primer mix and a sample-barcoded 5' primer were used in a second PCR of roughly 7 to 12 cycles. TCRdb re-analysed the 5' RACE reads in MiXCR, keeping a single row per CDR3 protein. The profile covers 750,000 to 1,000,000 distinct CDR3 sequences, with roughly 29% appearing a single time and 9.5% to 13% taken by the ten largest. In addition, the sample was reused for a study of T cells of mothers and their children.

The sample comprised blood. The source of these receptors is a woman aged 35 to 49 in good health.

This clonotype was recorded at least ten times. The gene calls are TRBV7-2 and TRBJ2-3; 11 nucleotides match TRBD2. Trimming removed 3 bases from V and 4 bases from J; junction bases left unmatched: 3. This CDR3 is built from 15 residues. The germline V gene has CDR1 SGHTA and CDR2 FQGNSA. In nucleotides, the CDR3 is TGTGCCAGCAGCTTTACTAGCGGGGGACCAGATACGCAGTATTTT. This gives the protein CASSFTSGGPDTQYF.

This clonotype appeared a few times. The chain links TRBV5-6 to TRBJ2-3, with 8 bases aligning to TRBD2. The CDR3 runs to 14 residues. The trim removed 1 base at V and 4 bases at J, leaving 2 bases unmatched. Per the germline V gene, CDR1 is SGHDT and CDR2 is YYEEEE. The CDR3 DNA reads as TGTGCCAGCAGCTTGCCCGGGGGGGCAGATACGCAGTATTTT. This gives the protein CASSLPGGADTQYF.

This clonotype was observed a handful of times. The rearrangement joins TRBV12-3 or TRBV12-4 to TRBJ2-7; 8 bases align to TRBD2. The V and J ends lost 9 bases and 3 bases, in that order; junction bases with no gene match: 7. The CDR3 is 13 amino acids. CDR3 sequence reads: CASLVAGGYEQYF. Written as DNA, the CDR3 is TGTGCCAGTCTGGTCGCGGGGGGCTACGAGCAGTACTTC.

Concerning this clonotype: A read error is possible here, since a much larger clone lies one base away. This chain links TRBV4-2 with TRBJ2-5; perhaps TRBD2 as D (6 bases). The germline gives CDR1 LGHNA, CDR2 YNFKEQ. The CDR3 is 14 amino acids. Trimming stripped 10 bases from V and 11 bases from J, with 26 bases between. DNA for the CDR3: TGTGCCACCTCCCAAGCGGGTAGAGACAATGAGCAGTACTTC. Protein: CATSQAGRDNEQYF.

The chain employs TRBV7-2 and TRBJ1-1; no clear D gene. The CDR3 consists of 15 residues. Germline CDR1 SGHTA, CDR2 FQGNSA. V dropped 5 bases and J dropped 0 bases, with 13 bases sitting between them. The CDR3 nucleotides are TGTGCCAGCAGCCCACACGCGACCGTGAACACTGAAGCTTTCTTT. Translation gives CASSPHATVNTEAFF.

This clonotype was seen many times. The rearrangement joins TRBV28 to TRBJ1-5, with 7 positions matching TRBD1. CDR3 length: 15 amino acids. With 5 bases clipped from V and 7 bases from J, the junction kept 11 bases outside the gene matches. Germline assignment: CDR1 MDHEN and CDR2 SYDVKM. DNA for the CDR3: TGTGCCAGCAGTCCCCCCCAGGGGGGTGGCCAGCCCCAGCATTTT. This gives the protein CASSPPQGGGQPQHF.

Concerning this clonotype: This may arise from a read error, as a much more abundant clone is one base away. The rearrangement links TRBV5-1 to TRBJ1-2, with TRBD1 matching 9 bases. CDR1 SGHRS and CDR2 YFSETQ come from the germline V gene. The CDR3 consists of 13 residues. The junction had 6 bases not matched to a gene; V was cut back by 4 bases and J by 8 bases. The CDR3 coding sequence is TGCGCCAGCAGCCAGGGACAGGGCAGGGGCTACACCTTC. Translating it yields CASSQGQGRGYTF.

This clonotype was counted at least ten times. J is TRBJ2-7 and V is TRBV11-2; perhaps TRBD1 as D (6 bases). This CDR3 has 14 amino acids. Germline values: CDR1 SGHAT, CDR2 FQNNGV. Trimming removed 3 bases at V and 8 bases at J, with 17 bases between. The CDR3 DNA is TGTGCCAGCAGCTTTGGGACAACCTCGTACAAGCAGTACTTC. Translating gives CASSFGTTSYKQYF.

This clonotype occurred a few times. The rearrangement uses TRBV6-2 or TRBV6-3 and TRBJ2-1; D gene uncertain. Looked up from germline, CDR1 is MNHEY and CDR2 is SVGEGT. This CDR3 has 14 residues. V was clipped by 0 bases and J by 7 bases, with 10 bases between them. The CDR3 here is CASSYSRQYNEQFF. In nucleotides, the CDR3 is TGTGCCAGCAGTTACTCGAGGCAGTATAATGAGCAGTTCTTC.

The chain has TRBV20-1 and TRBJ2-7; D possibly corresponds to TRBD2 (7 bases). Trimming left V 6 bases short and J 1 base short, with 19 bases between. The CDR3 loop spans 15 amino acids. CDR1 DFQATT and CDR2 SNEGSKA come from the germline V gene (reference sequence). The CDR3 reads CSAPRGGASSYEQYF. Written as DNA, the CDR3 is TGCAGTGCGCCGAGGGGGGGAGCTAGTTCCTACGAGCAGTACTTC.

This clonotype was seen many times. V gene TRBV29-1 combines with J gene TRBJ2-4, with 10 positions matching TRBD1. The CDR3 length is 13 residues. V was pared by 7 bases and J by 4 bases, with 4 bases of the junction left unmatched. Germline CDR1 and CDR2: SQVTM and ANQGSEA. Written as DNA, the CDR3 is TGCAGCGGGCTGGACAGGGGGAAAAACATTCAGTACTTC. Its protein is CSGLDRGKNIQYF.

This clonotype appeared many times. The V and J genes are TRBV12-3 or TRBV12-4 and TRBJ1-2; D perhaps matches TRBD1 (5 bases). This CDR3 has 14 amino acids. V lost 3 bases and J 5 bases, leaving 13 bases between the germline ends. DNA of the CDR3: TGTGCCAGCAGTTTGGGGTCAGGGCGATATGGCTACACCTTC. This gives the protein CASSLGSGRYGYTF.

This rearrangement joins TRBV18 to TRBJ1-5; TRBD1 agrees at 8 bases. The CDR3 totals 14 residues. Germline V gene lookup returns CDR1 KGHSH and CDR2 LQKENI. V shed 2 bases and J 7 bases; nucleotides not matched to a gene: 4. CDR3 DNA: TGTGCCAGCTCACCAAATGGACAGGGCCAGCCCCAGCATTTT. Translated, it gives CASSPNGQGQPQHF. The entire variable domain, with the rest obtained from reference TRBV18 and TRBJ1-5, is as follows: NAGVMQNPRHLVRRRGQEARLRCSPMKGHSHVYWYRQLPEEGLKFMVYLQKENIIDESGMPKERFSAEFPKEGPSILRIQQVVRGDSAAYFCASSPNGQGQPQHFGDGTRLSIL.

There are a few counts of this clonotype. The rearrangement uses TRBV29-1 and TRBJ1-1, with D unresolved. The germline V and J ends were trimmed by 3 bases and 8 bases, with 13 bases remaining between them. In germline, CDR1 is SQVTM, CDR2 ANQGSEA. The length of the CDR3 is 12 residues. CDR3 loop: CSVEGLGSEAFF. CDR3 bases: TGCAGCGTTGAGGGTTTAGGGTCCGAAGCTTTCTTT. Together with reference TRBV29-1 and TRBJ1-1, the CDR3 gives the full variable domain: SAVISQKPSRDICQRGTSLTIQCQVDSQVTMMFWYRQQPGQSLTLIATANQGSEATYESGFVIDKFPISRPNLTFSTLTVSNMSPEDSSIYLCSVEGLGSEAFFGQGTRLTVV.

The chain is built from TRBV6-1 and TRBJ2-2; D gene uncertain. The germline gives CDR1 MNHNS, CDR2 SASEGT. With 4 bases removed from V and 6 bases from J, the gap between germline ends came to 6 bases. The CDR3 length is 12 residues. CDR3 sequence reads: CASSVFPGELFF. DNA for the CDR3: TGTGCCAGCAGTGTGTTTCCCGGGGAGCTGTTTTTT.

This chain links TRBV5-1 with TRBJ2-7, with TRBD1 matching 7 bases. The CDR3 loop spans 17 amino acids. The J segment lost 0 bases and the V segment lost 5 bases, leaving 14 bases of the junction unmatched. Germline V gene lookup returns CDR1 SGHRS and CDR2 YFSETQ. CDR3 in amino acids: CASRMTRTGQSSYEQYF. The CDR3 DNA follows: TGCGCCAGCAGGATGACTCGGACAGGCCAGAGCTCCTACGAGCAGTACTTC.

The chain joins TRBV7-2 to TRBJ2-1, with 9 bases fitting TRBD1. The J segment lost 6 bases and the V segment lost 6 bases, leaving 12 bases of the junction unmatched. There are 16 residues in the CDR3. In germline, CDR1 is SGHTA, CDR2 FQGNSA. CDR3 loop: CASRPTGGPLFNEQFF. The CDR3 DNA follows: TGTGCCAGCAGGCCAACAGGGGGCCCCCTTTTCAATGAGCAGTTCTTC.

Here the CDR3 reads CASSQESGGGGSYNEQFF. The DNA for the CDR3 is TGTGCCAGCAGCCAAGAATCGGGCGGCGGGGGGTCCTACAATGAGCAGTTCTTC. The rearrangement joins TRBV3-1 to TRBJ2-1, with 8 bases fitting TRBD2. Germline lookup yields CDR1 LGHDT and CDR2 YNNKEL (reference sequence). V lost 0 bases to trimming and J lost 1 base; unmatched junction nucleotides: 8. This CDR3 contains 18 residues.

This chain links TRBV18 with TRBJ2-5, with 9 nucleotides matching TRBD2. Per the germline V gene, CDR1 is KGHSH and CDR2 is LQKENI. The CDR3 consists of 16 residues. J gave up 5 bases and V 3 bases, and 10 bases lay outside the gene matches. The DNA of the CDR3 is TGTGCCAGCTCACCTGCGACTAGCGGCCCTCGCGAGACCCAGTACTTC. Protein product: CASSPATSGPRETQYF.

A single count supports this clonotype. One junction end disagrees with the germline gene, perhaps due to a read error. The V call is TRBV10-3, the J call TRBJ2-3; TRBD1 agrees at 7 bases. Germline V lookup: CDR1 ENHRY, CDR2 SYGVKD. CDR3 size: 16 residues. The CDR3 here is CATSDPGQNTPDTQYF. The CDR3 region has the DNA TGTGCCACCAGTGACCCGGGACAGAATACACCAGATACGCAGTATTTT.

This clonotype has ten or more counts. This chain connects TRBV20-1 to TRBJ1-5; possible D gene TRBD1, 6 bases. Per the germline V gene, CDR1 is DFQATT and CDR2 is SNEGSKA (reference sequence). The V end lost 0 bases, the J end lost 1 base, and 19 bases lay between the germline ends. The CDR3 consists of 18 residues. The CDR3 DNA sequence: TGCAGTGCTAGAGATTTTCCCCCCGGACAGACAAGCAATCAGCCCCAGCATTTT. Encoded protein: CSARDFPPGQTSNQPQHF.

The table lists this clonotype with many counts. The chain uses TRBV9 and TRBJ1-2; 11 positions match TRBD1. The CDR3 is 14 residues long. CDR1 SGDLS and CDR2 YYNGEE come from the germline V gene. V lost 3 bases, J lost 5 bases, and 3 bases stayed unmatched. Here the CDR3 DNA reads TGTGCCAGCAGCGCCAGGGACAGGGGGTATGGCTACACCTTC. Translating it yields CASSARDRGYGYTF.